A selection of T cell receptor beta chains follows, all from one sample in a study of blood T cell repertoires in COVID-19. This table comes from immunoSEQ multiplex PCR, and its TCRdb copy is limited to in-frame clones, with some not included. The table shows under 300,000 clones, with about 91% occurring only once. The sample consisted of PBMCs or T cells enriched from blood (not recorded which). These receptors were obtained from a middle-aged woman with acute COVID-19. Each CDR3 is given with its conserved first and last residue. D genes are given only for firm matches. Only some rows state a clone size, as once, few, many or a class for expanded clones.

v_gene	abundance	d_gene	j_gene	CDR3aa	CDR3nt
TRBV6-5	.	TRBD1	TRBJ1-4	CASREGQRRGKLFF	TGTGCCAGCAGAGAGGGACAGCGGCGCGGGAAACTGTTTTTT
TRBV6-5	.	.	TRBJ1-1	CASSRRGTEAFF	TGTGCCAGCAGCCGTAGGGGAACTGAAGCTTTCTTT
TRBV6-5	.	.	TRBJ1-1	CASSLEGHYTEAFF	TGTGCCAGCAGTCTAGAAGGACACTACACTGAAGCTTTCTTT
TRBV7-2	.	TRBD2	TRBJ2-2	CASSLAPSGKDGELFF	TGTGCCAGCAGCTTAGCGCCCAGCGGGAAGGACGGGGAGCTGTTTTTT
TRBV10-2	.	.	TRBJ2-7	CASSVTSLEQYF	TGCGCCAGCAGTGTAACCAGTCTCGAGCAGTACTTC
TRBV7-6	.	TRBD1	TRBJ1-2	CASSLGTGGVYGYTF	TGTGCCAGCAGCTTAGGGACAGGGGGCGTCTATGGCTACACCTTC
TRBV9	.	TRBD2	TRBJ2-2	CASSGGLAGTGELFF	TGTGCCAGCAGCGGGGGACTAGCGGGGACCGGGGAGCTGTTTTTT
TRBV7-9	.	TRBD2	TRBJ2-3	CASIALAGVADTQYF	TGTGCCAGCATCGCCCTAGCGGGAGTAGCGGATACGCAGTATTTT
TRBV7-2	.	TRBD1	TRBJ2-1	CASSLSGTQGVQFF	TGTGCCAGCAGCTTATCCGGGACACAGGGGGTGCAGTTCTTC
TRBV5-5	.	TRBD1	TRBJ2-2	CASSYNPTGPGELFF	TGTGCCAGCAGCTACAACCCGACAGGGCCCGGGGAGCTGTTTTTT
TRBV7-2	.	TRBD1	TRBJ1-2	CASSLKTGGAPNYGYTF	TGTGCCAGCAGCTTAAAAACAGGGGGCGCGCCTAACTATGGCTACACCTTC
TRBV29-1	few	.	TRBJ2-7	CSAQGGDRYEQYF	TGCAGCGCACAGGGGGGGGACCGCTACGAGCAGTACTTC
TRBV11-2	.	.	TRBJ1-2	CASSTPRGPGYGYTF	TGTGCCAGCAGCACTCCCAGGGGCCCGGGCTATGGCTACACCTTC
TRBV18	.	TRBD2	TRBJ2-1	CASSPPVRGDEQFF	TGTGCCAGCTCACCACCGGTCCGGGGGGATGAGCAGTTCTTC
TRBV5-6	.	TRBD2	TRBJ2-3	CASSLPGLEGDTQYF	TGTGCCAGCAGCTTGCCGGGACTAGAGGGAGATACGCAGTATTTT
TRBV30	.	TRBD2	TRBJ2-3	CAWSGGERGTDTQYF	TGTGCCTGGTCCGGGGGGGAGCGAGGCACAGATACGCAGTATTTT
TRBV30	.	TRBD1	TRBJ1-2	CAWSVGTAYGYTF	TGTGCCTGGAGTGTAGGGACAGCCTATGGCTACACCTTC
TRBV18	once	TRBD2	TRBJ2-2	CASSPQASGHSGELFF	TGTGCCAGCTCACCACAGGCTAGCGGGCATTCAGGGGAGCTGTTTTTT
TRBV24-1	.	.	TRBJ2-3	CATSDTDRFGDTQYF	TGTGCCACCAGTGATACCGACAGATTCGGAGATACGCAGTATTTT
TRBV9	.	TRBD2	TRBJ2-5	CASSVAPGTSGQETQYF	TGTGCCAGCAGCGTAGCTCCGGGGACTAGCGGACAAGAGACCCAGTACTTC
TRBV29-1	.	TRBD2	TRBJ2-1	CSVGTSGGPVNEQFF	TGCAGCGTTGGGACTAGCGGGGGGCCGGTCAATGAGCAGTTCTTC
TRBV15	.	TRBD2	TRBJ2-1	CATSASGSFENEQFF	TGTGCCACCAGCGCTAGCGGGTCCTTTGAAAATGAGCAGTTCTTC
TRBV25-1	.	TRBD1	TRBJ1-1	CASRLTGAPEAFF	TGTGCCAGCAGATTGACAGGGGCCCCTGAAGCTTTCTTT
TRBV19	.	.	TRBJ2-2	CATSSGELFF	TGTGCCACCTCGTCCGGGGAGCTGTTTTTT
TRBV5-1	.	.	TRBJ2-1	CASSETTGNEQFF	TGCGCCAGCAGCGAAACGACTGGCAATGAGCAGTTCTTC
TRBV18	.	.	TRBJ1-3	CASSLDRTSGNTIYF	TGTGCCAGCTCACTCGACAGGACCTCTGGAAACACCATATATTTT
TRBV5-6	.	TRBD1	TRBJ2-2	CASSLRAGTGNTGELFF	TGTGCCAGCAGCTTGCGAGCCGGGACAGGTAACACCGGGGAGCTGTTTTTT
TRBV9	.	.	TRBJ2-5	CASSVGASAYQETQYF	TGTGCCAGCAGCGTAGGAGCTAGCGCATACCAAGAGACCCAGTACTTC
TRBV30	few	.	TRBJ2-2	CAWSKGDAGELFF	TGTGCCTGGAGCAAGGGGGATGCCGGGGAGCTGTTTTTT
TRBV27	.	.	TRBJ1-1	CASSPYQGQSEAFF	TGTGCCAGCAGTCCTTATCAGGGCCAATCTGAAGCTTTCTTT
TRBV27	.	TRBD1	TRBJ1-1	CASSEQGFWAEAFF	TGTGCCAGCAGTGAACAGGGGTTTTGGGCTGAAGCTTTCTTT
TRBV27	.	.	TRBJ1-5	CASSFEVTNQPQHF	TGTGCCAGCAGTTTCGAGGTTACAAATCAGCCCCAGCATTTT
TRBV18	.	TRBD1	TRBJ1-5	CASSTGDKQPQHF	TGTGCCAGCTCCACAGGGGACAAACAGCCCCAGCATTTT
TRBV9	.	TRBD1	TRBJ1-2	CASSATPSRDRERYTF	TGTGCCAGCAGCGCCACTCCCTCCAGGGACAGGGAACGCTACACCTTC
TRBV24-1	.	TRBD2	TRBJ2-5	CATSDSSGRAQETQYF	TGTGCCACCAGTGATTCAAGCGGGAGGGCCCAGGAGACCCAGTACTTC
TRBV19	.	TRBD1	TRBJ1-3	CATQGAARSGNTIYF	TGTGCCACCCAGGGGGCAGCCCGCTCTGGAAACACCATATATTTT
TRBV5-1	.	.	TRBJ1-2	CASSFGGTGHGYTF	TGCGCCAGCAGCTTTGGGGGGACTGGACATGGCTACACCTTC
TRBV28	.	.	TRBJ1-4	CASSSEGRELFF	TGTGCCAGCAGTTCTGAGGGGAGGGAACTGTTTTTT
TRBV30	.	.	TRBJ2-5	CASGPRWGRPSIETQYF	TGTGCCTCAGGACCTAGGTGGGGGAGGCCGTCAATAGAGACCCAGTACTTC
TRBV30	.	TRBD2	TRBJ2-5	CAWRVAGGKETQYF	TGTGCCTGGAGGGTAGCGGGAGGGAAAGAGACCCAGTACTTC
TRBV1	.	.	TRBJ2-1	CTSSQPKNRTGTYNEQFF	TGCACCAGCAGCCAACCTAAGAACCGGACTGGGACCTACAATGAGCAGTTCTTC
TRBV5-4	.	.	TRBJ2-2	CASAEEGNTGELFF	TGTGCCAGCGCGGAAGAGGGGAACACCGGGGAGCTGTTTTTT
TRBV7-2	.	TRBD2	TRBJ2-2	CASSLGLADLSGELFF	TGTGCCAGCAGCTTGGGCCTAGCGGATCTTTCCGGGGAGCTGTTTTTT
TRBV7-2	once	.	TRBJ2-3	CASSLLGPADTQYF	TGTGCCAGCAGCTTACTTGGGCCTGCAGATACGCAGTATTTT
TRBV7-6	.	.	TRBJ1-3	CASSEARLDSGNTIYF	TGTGCCAGCAGCGAGGCCAGACTAGACTCTGGAAACACCATATATTTT
TRBV19	.	TRBD2	TRBJ2-5	CASSARSGRGGFQETQYF	TGTGCCAGTTCCGCACGTAGCGGGAGAGGTGGGTTCCAAGAGACCCAGTACTTC
TRBV3-1/TRBV3-2	.	TRBD1	TRBJ1-2	CASSHRDRVNYGYTF	TGTGCCAGCAGCCACCGGGACAGGGTAAACTATGGCTACACCTTC
TRBV12-3/TRBV12-4	.	TRBD1	TRBJ1-5	CASRRDRAQPQHF	TGTGCCAGCCGACGGGACAGGGCTCAGCCCCAGCATTTT
TRBV2	.	.	TRBJ2-7	CASREGGQEYEQYF	TGTGCCAGCCGGGAAGGGGGGCAGGAGTACGAGCAGTACTTC